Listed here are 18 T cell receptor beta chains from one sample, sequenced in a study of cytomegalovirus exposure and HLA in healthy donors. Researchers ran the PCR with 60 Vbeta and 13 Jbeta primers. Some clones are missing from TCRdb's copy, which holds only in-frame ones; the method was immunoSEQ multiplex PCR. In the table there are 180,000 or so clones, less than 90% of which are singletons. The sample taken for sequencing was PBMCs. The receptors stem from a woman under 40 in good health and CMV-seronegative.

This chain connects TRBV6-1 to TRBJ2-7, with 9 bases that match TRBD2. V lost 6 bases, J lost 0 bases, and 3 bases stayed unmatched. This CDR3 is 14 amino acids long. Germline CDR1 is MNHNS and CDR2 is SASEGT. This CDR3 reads CASSYSGSSYEQYF. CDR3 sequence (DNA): TGTGCCAGCAGCTATAGCGGGAGCTCCTACGAGCAGTACTTC.

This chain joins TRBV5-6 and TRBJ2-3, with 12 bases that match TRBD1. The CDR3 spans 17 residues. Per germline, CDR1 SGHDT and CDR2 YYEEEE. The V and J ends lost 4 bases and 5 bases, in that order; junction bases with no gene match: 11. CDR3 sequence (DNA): TGTGCCAGCAGCGGGACAGGGGGCCTGGGAACAGGAGATACGCAGTATTTT. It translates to CASSGTGGLGTGDTQYF.

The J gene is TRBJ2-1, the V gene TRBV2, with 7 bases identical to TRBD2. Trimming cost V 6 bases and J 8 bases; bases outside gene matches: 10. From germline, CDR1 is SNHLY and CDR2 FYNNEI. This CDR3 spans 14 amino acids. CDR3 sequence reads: CASRTGLESYEQFF. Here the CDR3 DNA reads TGTGCCAGCAGGACTGGACTAGAGTCCTATGAGCAGTTCTTC.

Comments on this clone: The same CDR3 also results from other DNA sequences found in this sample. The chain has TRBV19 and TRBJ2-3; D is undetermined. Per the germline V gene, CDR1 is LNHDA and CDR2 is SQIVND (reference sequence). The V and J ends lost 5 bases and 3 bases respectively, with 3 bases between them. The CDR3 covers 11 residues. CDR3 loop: CASSLTDTQYF. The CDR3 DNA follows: TGTGCCAGTAGTCTAACAGATACGCAGTATTTT.

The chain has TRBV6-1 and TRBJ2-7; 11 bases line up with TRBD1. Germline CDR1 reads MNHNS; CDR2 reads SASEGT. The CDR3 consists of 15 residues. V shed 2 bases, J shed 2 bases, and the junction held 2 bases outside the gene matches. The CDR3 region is CASSEPGQGAYEQYF. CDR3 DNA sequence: TGTGCCAGCAGTGAACCGGGACAGGGGGCCTACGAGCAGTACTTC.

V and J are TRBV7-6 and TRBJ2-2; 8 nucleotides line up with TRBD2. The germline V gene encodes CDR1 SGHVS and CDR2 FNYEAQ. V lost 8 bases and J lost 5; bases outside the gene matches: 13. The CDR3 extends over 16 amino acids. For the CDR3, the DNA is TGTGCCAGCGAAGGACTAGCAAAGACGGGGACCGGGGAGCTGTTTTTT. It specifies CASEGLAKTGTGELFF.

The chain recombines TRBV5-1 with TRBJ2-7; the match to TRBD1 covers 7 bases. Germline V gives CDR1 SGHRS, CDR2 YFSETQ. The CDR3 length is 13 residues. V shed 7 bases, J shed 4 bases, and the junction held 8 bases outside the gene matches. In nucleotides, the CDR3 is TGCGCCAGCTCCCTGACAGGGAATTACGAGCAGTACTTC. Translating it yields CASSLTGNYEQYF.

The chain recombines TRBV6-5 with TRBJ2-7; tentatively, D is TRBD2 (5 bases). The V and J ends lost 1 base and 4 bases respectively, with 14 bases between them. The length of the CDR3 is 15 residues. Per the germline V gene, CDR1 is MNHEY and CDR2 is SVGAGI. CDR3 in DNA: TGTGCCAGCAGTTACTACCTAGCCCAAGAATACGAGCAGTACTTC. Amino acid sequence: CASSYYLAQEYEQYF.

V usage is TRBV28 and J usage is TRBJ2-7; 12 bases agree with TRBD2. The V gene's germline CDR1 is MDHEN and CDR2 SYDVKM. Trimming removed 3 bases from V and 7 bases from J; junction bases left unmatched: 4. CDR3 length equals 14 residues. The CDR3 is CASSFLAGGREQYF. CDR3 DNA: TGTGCCAGCAGTTTCCTAGCGGGAGGGCGTGAGCAGTACTTC.

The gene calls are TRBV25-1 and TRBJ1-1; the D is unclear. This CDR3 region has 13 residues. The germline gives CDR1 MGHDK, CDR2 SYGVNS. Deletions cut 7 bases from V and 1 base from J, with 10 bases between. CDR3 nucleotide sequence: TGTGCCAGCACCGAAGGAGAGAACACTGAAGCTTTCTTT. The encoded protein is CASTEGENTEAFF.

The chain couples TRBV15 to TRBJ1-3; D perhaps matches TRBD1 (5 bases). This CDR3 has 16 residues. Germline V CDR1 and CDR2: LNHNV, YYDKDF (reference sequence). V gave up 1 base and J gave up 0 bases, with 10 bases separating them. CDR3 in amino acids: CATSRGGVRSGNTIYF. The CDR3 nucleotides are TGTGCCACCAGCAGAGGGGGGGTCCGCTCTGGAAACACCATATATTTT. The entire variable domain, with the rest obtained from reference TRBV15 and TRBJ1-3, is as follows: DAMVIQNPRYQVTQFGKPVTLSCSQTLNHNVMYWYQQKSSQAPKLLFHYYDKDFNNEADTPDNFQSRRPNTSFCFLDIRSPGLGDTAMYLCATSRGGVRSGNTIYFGEGSWLTVV.

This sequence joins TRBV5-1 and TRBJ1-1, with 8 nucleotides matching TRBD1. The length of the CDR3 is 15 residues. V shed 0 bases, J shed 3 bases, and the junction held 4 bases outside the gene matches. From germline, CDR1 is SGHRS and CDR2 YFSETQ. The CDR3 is CASSLGTGMDTEAFF. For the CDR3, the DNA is TGCGCCAGCAGCTTGGGGACAGGGATGGACACTGAAGCTTTCTTT.

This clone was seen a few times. CDR3 bases: TGTGCCAGCAGCCGTTTCGCGTCGGGGAGCACAGATACGCAGTATTTT. As protein: CASSRFASGSTDTQYF. This sequence joins TRBV5-5 and TRBJ2-3; tentative D call: TRBD2 (5 bases). The CDR3 length is 16 residues. The V and J ends lost 4 bases and 0 bases respectively, with 15 bases between them. Germline CDR1 and CDR2: SGHKS and YYEKEE (reference sequence).

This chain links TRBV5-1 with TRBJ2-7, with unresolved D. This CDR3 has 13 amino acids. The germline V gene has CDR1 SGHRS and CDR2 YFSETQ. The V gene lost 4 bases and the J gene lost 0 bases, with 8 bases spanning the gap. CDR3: CASSPESSYEQYF. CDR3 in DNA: TGCGCCAGCAGCCCCGAGAGCTCCTACGAGCAGTACTTC. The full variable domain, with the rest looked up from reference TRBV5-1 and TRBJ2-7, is KAGVTQTPRYLIKTRGQQVTLSCSPISGHRSVSWYQQTPGQGLQFLFEYFSETQRNKGNFPGRFSGRQFSNSRSEMNVSTLELGDSALYLCASSPESSYEQYFGPGTRLTVT.

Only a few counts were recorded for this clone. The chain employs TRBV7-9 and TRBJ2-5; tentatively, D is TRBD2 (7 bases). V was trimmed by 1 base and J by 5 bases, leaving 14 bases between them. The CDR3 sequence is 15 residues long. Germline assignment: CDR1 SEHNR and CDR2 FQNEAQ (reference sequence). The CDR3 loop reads CASSLGGGGSETQYF. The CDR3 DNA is TGTGCCAGCAGCTTAGGGGGAGGGGGGTCGGAGACCCAGTACTTC.

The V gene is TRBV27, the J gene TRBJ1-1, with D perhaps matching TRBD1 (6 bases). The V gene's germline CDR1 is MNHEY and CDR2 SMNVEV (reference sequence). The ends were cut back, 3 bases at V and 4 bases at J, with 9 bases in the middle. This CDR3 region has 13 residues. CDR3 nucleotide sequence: TGTGCCAGCAGTTTGAACAGGGCCACTGAAGCTTTCTTT. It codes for CASSLNRATEAFF.

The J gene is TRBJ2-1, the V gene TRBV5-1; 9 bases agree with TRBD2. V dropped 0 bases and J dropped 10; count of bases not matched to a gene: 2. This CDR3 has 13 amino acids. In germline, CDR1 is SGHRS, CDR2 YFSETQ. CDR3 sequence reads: CASSLALAGEQFF. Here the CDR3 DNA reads TGCGCCAGCAGCTTGGCCCTAGCGGGAGAGCAGTTCTTC.

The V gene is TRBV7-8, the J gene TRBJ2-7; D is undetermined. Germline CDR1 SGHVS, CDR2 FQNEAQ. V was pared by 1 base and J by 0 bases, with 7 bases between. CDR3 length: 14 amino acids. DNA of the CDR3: TGTGCCAGCAGCTTAGGAGCCACCTCCTACGAGCAGTACTTC. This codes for CASSLGATSYEQYF.